This TCR beta chain came from a study of T cells in Graves' hyperthyroidism and ophthalmopathy. Per the germline V gene, CDR1 is MNHNS and CDR2 is SASEGT. The CDR3 is 15 amino acids. Trimming left V 6 bases short and J 1 base short, with 12 bases between. Researchers took RNA transcripts and amplified the TCR beta CDR3 regions from them. The HTBI primer set was used in a first-round RT-PCR of the TCR CDR3. Each CDR3 protein gets one entry after TCRdb re-called the multiplex PCR reads with MiXCR. Of fewer than 750,000 distinct CDR3 sequences in the sample, roughly 14% are singletons; the top ten hold 3.5% to 4.5%. This clonotype was seen repeatedly, ten times or more. Diagnosing involved the use of clinical symptoms, serum thyroxine and TRAb, thyroid ultrasound and orbital computed tomography.

Sequencing was performed on blood. This clonotype originated in a woman between 35 and 50 years old with Graves' ophthalmopathy. This sequence joins TRBV6-1 and TRBJ2-2; D possibly matches TRBD1 or TRBD2 (5 bases each). CDR3 nucleotide sequence: TGTGCCAGCAGGTTGTGGGACGTGAACACCGGGGAGCTGTTTTTT. Translated, it gives CASRLWDVNTGELFF.